This T cell receptor beta chain was sequenced for a study of cytomegalovirus exposure and HLA in healthy donors (dated by TCRdb to about 2017). Background for the entire study: An earlier analysis of around 600 of the donors reported 250 to 350 Gb of sequence data and some 120 million unique TCR beta sequences from about 200 million T cells. Four to six DR-DQ haplotypes were handled as single units for association and clustering because linkage in the cohort was strong. The study profiled the T cell repertoires of around 700 subjects by immunosequencing and related them to cytomegalovirus serostatus. To decide whether each TCR beta V gene segment behaved as functional or pseudogenic, an earlier analysis of some 580 of the donors relied on high-throughput TCR beta sequencing. About 300 gigabases of sequencing data and 70 million to 100 million unique TCR sequences made up an early release that covered several hundred HLA-typed donors. A later genetic analysis took genome-wide SNP genotypes for 398 of the 666 donors and used that subset as a discovery cohort. In the later analysis, no new phenotypic data were used to find candidate immune exposures; instead, reliance was placed on TCR beta sequences and their occurrence across donors. Besides the first cohort of 500 to 700 subjects, a separate validation cohort made up of 120 different subjects was used. The aim of the study was to test whether cataloging public T cell receptors could identify signatures of past pathogen exposure. On average, around 200,000 unique TCR beta nucleotide sequences were sequenced per donor among fewer than 500 genotyped donors of the cohort, with roughly 18% of those sequences being non-productive. To predict cytomegalovirus infection status, the study combined high-throughput TCR immunosequencing, statistical association of individual TCRs with disease status, and machine learning. To study patterns of TCR occurrence, a later analysis re-analyzed previously published TCR beta repertoires from 600 to 750 donors and added high-resolution HLA genotyping. Donor age, sex, ethnicity and CMV serostatus were compiled together with the repertoire data. The number of donors typed differed by locus, with about 629-640 for A, B, C, DRB1 and DQB1, around 520 for DQA1, 606 for DPA1, and roughly 450 for DPB1. Every repertoire in the discovery cohort had been generated on one and the same sequencing platform. Of the approximately 400 genotyped donors, approximately 80% fell in the genetic ancestry cluster associated with self-reported Caucasian donors. HLA typing included class I and class II loci at four-digit resolution.

To prepare the library, the immunoSEQ multiplex PCR assay was applied. For the multiplex PCR, a mixture combining 60 forward primers for TCR Vbeta segments and 13 reverse primers for TCR Jbeta segments was used. The CDR3 region of rearranged TCR beta genes was amplified from genomic DNA by a multiplex PCR assay. The amplified TCR beta libraries were sequenced on the Illumina HiSeq System as 87-base-pair reads. In the authors' own workflow: A later analysis counted tens of millions of unique TCR beta chains across the 550 to 750 repertoires, and some 11 million of these chains were shared by at least two donors. A nearest-neighbor algorithm error-corrected the raw reads and collapsed the reads into unique sequences, merging closely related sequences to remove PCR and sequencing errors. To assign V, D and J gene segments, CDR3 sequences were aligned to IMGT reference sequences. For a sequence to be retained, at least a six-nucleotide match to both a V gene segment and a J gene segment was required. Rearrangements were classified as productive when the CDR3 lacked stop codons and remained in frame with V and J, and all other rearrangements were classified as non-productive. CDR3 was defined by IMGT convention, running from the second conserved V-encoded cysteine to the conserved J-encoded phenylalanine. Sequences without an unambiguous match to a single V gene segment were excluded from the earlier analysis of almost 600 of the donors. An earlier analysis of several hundred of the donors classified V segments as functional when productive rearrangements were above 56.7% and as segregating when the standard deviation between donors was above 5%. To diagnose cytomegalovirus status from the catalog of TCR beta chain sequences, a statistical classification framework was built. In a later analysis, V and J genes were assigned by comparing TCR nucleotide sequences against IMGT/GENE-DB human TR gene sequences. A later analysis assigned CDR3 sequences and most-parsimonious VDJ recombination scenarios with the TCRdist pipeline. In a later analysis, each TCR beta chain was defined by its CDR3 amino acid sequence together with its V-gene family, and reads lacking a unique V-gene family were excluded. As a way to deal with suspected cross-contamination and a sequencing artifact, a later analysis dropped 640 or so nucleotide sequences that were highly shared and had low generation probability. A later analysis calculated a clonal expansion index for each public chain from normalized within-repertoire ranks of inferred template counts. A later analysis computed generation probabilities with a VDJ recombination model fitted to out-of-frame rearrangements, and checked the results against IGoR. Hypergeometric tests were used in a later analysis to score TCR-TCR, TCR-HLA and TCR-CMV co-occurrence, with a repertoire-size bias correction applied to the TCR pairs. False discovery rates were estimated in a later analysis by permuting HLA or CMV assignments 20 times. In a later analysis, co-occurring TCRs were grouped using DBSCAN, with TCRdist sequence similarity added in when clustering inside HLA-allele-positive subsets. Co-occurrence clustering excluded repertoires with fewer than 30,000 or more than 120,000 public chains, plus five with anomalous nucleotide sharing. This immuneACCESS table, as held by TCRdb, lists in-frame sequences with V and J called but not all clones. Of the missing ones, under half trace to an unresolved V gene in checked studies; the others have no known cause. From that table come the V and J calls and clone size; the DNA was used to work out D and trimming. The sample table holds over 200,000 clones, of which about three quarters were seen once. The ten largest clones add up to roughly 2.5% of the sample.

The research as a whole found: In this cohort, only TCR beta chains were sequenced, and detectable features were limited by the absence of alpha or paired-chain data. The authors suggested that the approach could potentially be generalized to other disease states and immunological phenotypes. The classifier was reported to diagnose cytomegalovirus status with high specificity and sensitivity in both the original and validation cohorts. In the study, some 160 TCR beta chains were listed as associated with cytomegalovirus. A later analysis found that most CMV-associated TCR beta chains appeared HLA-restricted, with HLA associations seemingly driven largely by CMV exposure. According to a later analysis, TCR association rates differed among HLA loci, with DRB1 alleles showing the most associated TCRs and HLA-C alleles showing the fewest. A later analysis reported that several top co-occurrence clusters appeared linked to parvovirus B19, influenza, CMV and Epstein-Barr virus. Because counts were too low, roughly 18 rarely observed V segments, including chromosome 9 orphons, were left out of the earlier analysis of 500 to 650 of the donors. V-gene and J-gene trimming of TCR beta chains was associated with a missense DCLRE1C variant in a later genetic analysis, and the association was replicated in an independent cohort. When HLA alleles, especially DR and DQ, strongly co-occurred, TCR associations were difficult to assign to individual alleles. Across donors, most TCR sequences were observed very rarely, whereas some public TCRs were present in many individuals. Because HLA typing was unavailable for some donors at each locus, only the typed subset was used in association tests. At a false discovery rate of 0.05, a later analysis linked around 15,000 TCR beta sequences to specific HLA alleles. In vitro tests confirmed that a few of the cytomegalovirus-associated TCR beta chains recognize cytomegalovirus antigens. CMV serostatus was the only immune exposure information available for the cohort. Broadly in line with IMGT annotations, most TCR beta V segments showed up in productive rearrangements about 87% or about 30% of the time in an earlier analysis of a few hundred of the donors. Compared with the approximately 700-donor mean, donors in an Asian-associated ancestry cluster had fewer N-insertions in productive TCRs, according to a later genetic analysis. A cluster of highly shared sequence variants was judged likely to be a technical artifact of the sequencing pipeline. A further reported finding was that TCR beta sequences accurately predicted the HLA-A and HLA-B alleles for most subjects in the first cohort. Sequencing depth was assumed to be roughly uniform across donors in the presence/absence analyses, though that assumption may not hold. Linkage disequilibrium might explain the correlated functional status among segregating V segments, but an unknown experimental factor could not be ruled out. Compared with equally common non-associated chains, HLA-associated TCR beta chains in a later analysis were more clonally expanded and had lower generation probabilities.

The cohort was made up of under 800 healthy bone marrow donors. Cohort members were all nominally healthy when sampled, although unrecorded immune exposures were likely present. The donor tested CMV seropositive, placing the donor among the approximately 290 seropositive members of the cohort. Every donor gave a peripheral blood sample, and the peripheral blood mononuclear cells from that sample were used for TCR beta sequencing. Genomic DNA extraction from the blood cell samples was performed with the Qiagen DNeasy Blood Extraction Kit. A word on this clone: No cognate antigen has been identified for it. Within one base of it there is no much larger clone, and no base qualities were kept.

The specimen sequenced was PBMCs. The sequence was collected from a woman in her sixties or seventies in good health and CMV-seropositive.

CDR3 sequence: CASTPGQGDTYGYTF. The bases read TGTGCCAGCACCCCGGGACAGGGGGATACCTATGGCTACACCTTC. The chain joins TRBV28 to TRBJ1-2; TRBD1 lines up with 11 middle nucleotides. The CDR3 contains 15 residues, cysteine and phenylalanine counted. Only the CDR3 DNA stays, 45 bases, in frame from base 1. Trimming accounts for 7 bases at V and 4 bases at J, while the number of junction bases matched to no gene is 8. From the germline V gene, CDR1 is MDHEN and CDR2 is SYDVKM.